This T cell receptor beta chain was obtained from a study of naive and memory T cell subsets. This clonotype is judged medium-sized (0.01 to 0.1%). Whole-blood samples were over 2 ml of peripheral blood from healthy adult volunteers. Alpha and beta constant region primers primed reverse transcription for blood and skin samples. Via MiXCR, TCRdb re-called the 5' RACE reads, giving one row per CDR3 protein. This table has roughly 26,000 distinct CDR3 sequences, under 30% appearing once. This CDR3 contains 16 residues. Germline V gene lookup returns CDR1 MNHNY and CDR2 SVGAGI (reference sequence). V gave up 5 bases and J gave up 6 bases; unmatched junction bases: 12.

This chain connects TRBV6-6 to TRBJ2-2, with 7 positions matching TRBD1. The TCR sequence derives from a female donor in good health. The CDR3 is CASSRPGQRGAGELFF. As DNA, the CDR3 is TGTGCCAGCAGTCGACCGGGACAGCGAGGGGCCGGGGAGCTGTTTTTT.